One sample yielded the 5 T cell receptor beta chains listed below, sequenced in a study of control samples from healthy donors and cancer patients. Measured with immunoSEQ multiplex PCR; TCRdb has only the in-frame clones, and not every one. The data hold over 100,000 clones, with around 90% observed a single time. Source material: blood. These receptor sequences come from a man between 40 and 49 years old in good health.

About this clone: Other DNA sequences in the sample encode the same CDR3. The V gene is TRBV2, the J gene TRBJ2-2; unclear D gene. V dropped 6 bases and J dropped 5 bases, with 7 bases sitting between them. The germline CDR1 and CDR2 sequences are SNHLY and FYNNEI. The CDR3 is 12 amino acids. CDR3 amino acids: CASSADTGELFF. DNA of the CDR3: TGTGCCAGCAGCGCGGATACCGGGGAGCTGTTTTTT.

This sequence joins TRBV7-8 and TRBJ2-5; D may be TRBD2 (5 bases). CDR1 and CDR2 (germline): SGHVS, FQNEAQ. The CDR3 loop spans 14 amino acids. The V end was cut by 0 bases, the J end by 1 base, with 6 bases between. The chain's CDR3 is CASSLAEVQETQYF. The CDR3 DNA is TGTGCCAGCAGCTTAGCGGAGGTCCAAGAGACCCAGTACTTC.

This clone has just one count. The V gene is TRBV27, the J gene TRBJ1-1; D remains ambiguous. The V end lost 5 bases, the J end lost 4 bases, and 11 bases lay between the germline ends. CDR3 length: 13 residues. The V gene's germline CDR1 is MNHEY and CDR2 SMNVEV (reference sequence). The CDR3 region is CASSKIWGTEAFF. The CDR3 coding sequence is TGTGCCAGCAGTAAAATATGGGGCACTGAAGCTTTCTTT.

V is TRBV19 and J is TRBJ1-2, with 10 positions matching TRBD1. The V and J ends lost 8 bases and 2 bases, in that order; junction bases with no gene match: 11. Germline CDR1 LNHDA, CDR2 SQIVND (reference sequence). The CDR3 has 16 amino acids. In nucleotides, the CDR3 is TGTGCCAGTCTAGCCGGGACAGGGGCACCCAACTATGGCTACACCTTC. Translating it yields CASLAGTGAPNYGYTF.

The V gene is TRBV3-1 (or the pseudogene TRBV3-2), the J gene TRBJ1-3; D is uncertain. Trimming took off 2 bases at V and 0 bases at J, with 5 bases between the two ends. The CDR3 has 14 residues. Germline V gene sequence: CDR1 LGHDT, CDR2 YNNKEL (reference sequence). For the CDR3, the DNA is TGTGCCAGCAGCCAAACCTCCTCTGGAAACACCATATATTTT. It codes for CASSQTSSGNTIYF.